This T cell receptor beta chain was profiled in a study of blood T cell repertoires in COVID-19. At the level of the study: COVID-19 samples from acute and convalescent phases originated in the United States, Italy and Spain. PBMCs, B-cell-depleted T cells, or T cells provided the cDNA or gDNA that made up the material.

The germline V and J ends were trimmed by 4 bases and 6 bases, with 7 bases remaining between them. CDR1 is SNHLY, CDR2 FYNNEI, per germline. CDR3 length: 13 residues. The authors' processing: Estimated nucleated cell counts came from reference gene primer amplification. Some clones are missing from TCRdb's copy, which holds only in-frame ones; the method was immunoSEQ multiplex PCR. The DNA gave D and trimming, while V, J and clone size come from that table. The repertoire includes tens of thousands of clones, around 91% of them detected once, and approximately 15% sits in the top ten. The origin of this receptor is an elderly man with acute or convalescent COVID-19. This rearrangement joins TRBV2 to TRBJ1-6; no reliable D call. Sequencing input: peripheral blood. The CDR3 here is CASSAQPNSPLHF. As DNA, the CDR3 is TGTGCCAGCAGTGCACAGCCTAATTCACCCCTCCACTTT.